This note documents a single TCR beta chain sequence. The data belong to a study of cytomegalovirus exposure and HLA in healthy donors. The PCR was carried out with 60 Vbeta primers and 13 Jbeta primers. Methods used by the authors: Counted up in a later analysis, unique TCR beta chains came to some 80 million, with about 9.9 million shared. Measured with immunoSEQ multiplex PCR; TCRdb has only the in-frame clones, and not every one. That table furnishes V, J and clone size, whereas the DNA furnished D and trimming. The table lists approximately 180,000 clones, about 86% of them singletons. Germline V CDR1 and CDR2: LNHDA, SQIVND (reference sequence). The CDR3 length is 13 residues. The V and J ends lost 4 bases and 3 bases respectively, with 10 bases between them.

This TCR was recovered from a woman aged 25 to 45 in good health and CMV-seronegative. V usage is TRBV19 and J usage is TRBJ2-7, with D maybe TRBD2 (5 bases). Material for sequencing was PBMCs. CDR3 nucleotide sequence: TGTGCCAGTAGTAACTTACGGGACTACGAGCAGTACTTC. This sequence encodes CASSNLRDYEQYF.